Following are 3 T cell receptor beta chains from one sample sequenced in a study of beta chain features in type 1 diabetes. The study reverse transcribed the entire isolated RNA, so it sequenced expressed TCRB transcripts. Some clones are missing from TCRdb's copy, which holds only in-frame ones; the method was immunoSEQ multiplex PCR. Altogether fewer than 900,000 clones are present, 15% to 20% being singletons, with the ten largest covering about 0.02%. The sequenced material came from naive CD4+ T cells from blood. The receptors were sampled from a woman aged 18-35 years in good health.

This clone was seen a few times. V gene TRBV10-3 combines with J gene TRBJ1-1; D is uncertain. CDR1 is ENHRY, CDR2 SYGVKD, per germline. The CDR3 covers 14 residues. Trimming shortened V by 4 bases and J by 5 bases, and 14 bases separated the two germline ends. The CDR3 nucleotides are TGTGCCATCAGTGCGGTGGCAGGCGGGACTGAAGCTTTCTTT. It encodes CAISAVAGGTEAFF.

The chain recombines TRBV6-1 with TRBJ2-5, with D possibly being TRBD2 (6 bases). The germline V and J ends were trimmed by 6 bases and 2 bases, with 10 bases remaining between them. The CDR3 contains 13 residues. In germline, CDR1 is MNHNS, CDR2 SASEGT. Written as DNA, the CDR3 is TGTGCCAGCAGGCGAGGAGGGCAAGAGACCCAGTACTTC. It specifies CASRRGGQETQYF.

This clone was found a few times. The chain carries TRBV6-5 and TRBJ2-5; D gene unclear. CDR3 size: 12 residues. Trimming cost V 5 bases and J 4 bases, with 8 bases left between them. CDR1 and CDR2 from the germline V gene are MNHEY and SVGAGI. The CDR3 sequence: CASSIPVETQYF. The CDR3 DNA is TGTGCCAGCAGTATCCCGGTAGAGACCCAGTACTTC.